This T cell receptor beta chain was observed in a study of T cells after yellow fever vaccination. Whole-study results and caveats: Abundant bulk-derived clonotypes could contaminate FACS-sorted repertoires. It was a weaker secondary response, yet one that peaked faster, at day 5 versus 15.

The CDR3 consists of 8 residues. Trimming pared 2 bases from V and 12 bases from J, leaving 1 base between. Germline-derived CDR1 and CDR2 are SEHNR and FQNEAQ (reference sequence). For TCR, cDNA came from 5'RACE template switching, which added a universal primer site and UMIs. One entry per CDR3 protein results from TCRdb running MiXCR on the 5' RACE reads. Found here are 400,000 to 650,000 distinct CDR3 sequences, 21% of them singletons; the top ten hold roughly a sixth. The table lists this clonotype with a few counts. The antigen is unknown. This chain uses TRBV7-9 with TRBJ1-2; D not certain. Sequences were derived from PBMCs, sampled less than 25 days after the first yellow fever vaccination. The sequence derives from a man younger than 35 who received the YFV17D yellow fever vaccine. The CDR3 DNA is TGTGCCAGCAGCTTAAACACCTTC. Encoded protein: CASSLNTF.